This TCR beta chain stems from a study of T cells in tumors after PD-1 blockade. Study information: Treatment was either pembrolizumab 200 mg every 3 weeks or cemiplimab 350 mg every 2 weeks. During anti-PD-1 treatment, some patients continued daily vismodegib 150 mg. Mean per blood sample: about 100,000 templates (24,679-257,772), 35,000 to 45,000 unique clonotypes.

Assay: immunoSEQ multiplex PCR; the TCRdb copy retains only in-frame clones and omits some. The table records about 16,000 clones, roughly 82% of them present only once. CDR3 length: 19 residues. The germline gives CDR1 SNHLY, CDR2 FYNNEI. V was trimmed by 5 bases and J by 0 bases, leaving 23 bases between them. The chain is built from TRBV2 and TRBJ2-1, with D perhaps matching TRBD2 (5 bases). The input for sequencing was PBMCs, taken after anti-PD-1 treatment. This clonotype originated in a human donor with basal cell carcinoma. Written as DNA, the CDR3 is TGTGCCAGCAGTCACGGGTGGGCGCGGGTGGGGAGCTCCTACAATGAGCAGTTCTTC. Protein: CASSHGWARVGSSYNEQFF.